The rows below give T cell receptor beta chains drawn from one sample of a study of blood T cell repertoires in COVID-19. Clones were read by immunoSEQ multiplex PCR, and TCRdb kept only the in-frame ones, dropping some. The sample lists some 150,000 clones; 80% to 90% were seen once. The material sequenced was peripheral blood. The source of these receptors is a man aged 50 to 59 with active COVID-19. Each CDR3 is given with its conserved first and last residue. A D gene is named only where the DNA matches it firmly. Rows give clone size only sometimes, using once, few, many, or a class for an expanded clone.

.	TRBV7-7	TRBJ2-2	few	CASSKGMNTGELFF	TGTGCTAGCAGCAAGGGGATGAACACCGGGGAGCTGTTTTTT
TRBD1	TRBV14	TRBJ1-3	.	CASSGTGAMDYSGNTIYF	TGTGCCAGCAGCGGAACAGGGGCGATGGACTACTCTGGAAACACCATATATTTT
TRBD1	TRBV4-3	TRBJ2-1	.	CASSQSRGTGNEQFF	TGCGCCAGCAGCCAAAGCAGGGGGACAGGCAATGAGCAGTTCTTC
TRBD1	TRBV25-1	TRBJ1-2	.	CASSDRAGGVYGYTF	TGTGCCAGCAGTGATAGGGCAGGGGGCGTCTATGGCTACACCTTC
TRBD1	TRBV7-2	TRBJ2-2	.	CASSDPGQGMTGELFF	TGTGCCAGCAGCGACCCGGGACAGGGAATGACCGGGGAGCTGTTTTTT
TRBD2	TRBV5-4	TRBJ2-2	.	CASSVLAGGPKTGELFF	TGTGCCAGCAGCGTACTAGCGGGGGGGCCAAAAACCGGGGAGCTGTTTTTT
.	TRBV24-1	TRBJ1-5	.	CATTRRDLSNQPQHF	TGTGCCACCACCCGACGGGACTTAAGCAATCAGCCCCAGCATTTT
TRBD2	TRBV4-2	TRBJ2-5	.	CASSQATHASGGETQYF	TGTGCCAGCAGCCAAGCCACTCATGCATCGGGGGGGGAGACCCAGTACTTC
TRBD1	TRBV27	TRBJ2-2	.	CASSQRDRGTGELFF	TGTGCCAGCAGTCAACGGGACAGGGGCACCGGGGAGCTGTTTTTT
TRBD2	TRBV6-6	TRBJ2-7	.	CASSKLAGDYEQYF	TGTGCCAGCAGTAAGCTAGCGGGGGATTACGAGCAGTACTTC
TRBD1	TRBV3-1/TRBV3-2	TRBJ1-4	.	CASSQEGTGGEKLFF	TGTGCCAGCAGCCAAGAGGGGACAGGGGGAGAAAAACTGTTTTTT
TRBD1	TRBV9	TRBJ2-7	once	CASSVSQGSYEQYF	TGTGCCAGCAGCGTATCACAGGGGTCCTACGAGCAGTACTTC
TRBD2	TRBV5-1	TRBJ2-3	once	CASSQGLAGSTDTQYF	TGCGCCAGCAGCCAGGGACTAGCGGGGAGCACAGATACGCAGTATTTT
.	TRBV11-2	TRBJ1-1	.	CASSSPLGTPWMNTEAFF	TGTGCCAGCAGCTCCCCCCTAGGGACACCCTGGATGAACACTGAAGCTTTCTTT
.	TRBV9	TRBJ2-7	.	CASSGMGDGPYEQYF	TGTGCCAGCAGCGGGATGGGAGACGGCCCCTACGAGCAGTACTTC
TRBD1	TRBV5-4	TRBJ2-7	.	CASSPPGQGLTYEQYF	TGTGCCAGCAGCCCCCCGGGACAGGGGTTGACCTACGAGCAGTACTTC
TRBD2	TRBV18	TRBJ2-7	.	CASSPPGLAGGSYEQYF	TGTGCCAGCTCACCACCGGGGCTAGCGGGGGGTTCCTACGAGCAGTACTTC